Listed below are T cell receptor beta chains from one sample, sequenced in a study of cytomegalovirus exposure and HLA in healthy donors. The table came from immunoSEQ multiplex PCR; TCRdb's copy has only in-frame clones and leaves some out. The table lists about 140,000 clones, 75% to 85% of them singletons. The sample was PBMCs. The source is a man in his forties or fifties in good health and CMV-seronegative. The CDR3 runs from the conserved cysteine through the conserved F or W. A D gene is named only where the DNA matches it firmly. The size entry is marked missing in some rows and otherwise reads once, few, many or a size class.

v_call: TRBV19; d_call: TRBD1; j_call: TRBJ2-3; clone_size: .; cdr3_aa: CASSARTGGRTDTQYF; cdr3_nt: TGTGCCAGTAGTGCCCGGACAGGGGGTCGCACAGATACGCAGTATTTT
v_call: TRBV19; d_call: TRBD1; j_call: TRBJ1-2; clone_size: .; cdr3_aa: CASSSTITGGAPYGYTF; cdr3_nt: TGTGCCAGTAGTAGTACTATTACAGGGGGCGCTCCCTATGGCTACACCTTC
v_call: TRBV28; d_call: TRBD1; j_call: TRBJ2-7; clone_size: .; cdr3_aa: CASTTGQGVYEQYF; cdr3_nt: TGTGCCAGCACCACGGGACAGGGCGTCTACGAGCAGTACTTC
v_call: TRBV2; d_call: .; j_call: TRBJ2-5; clone_size: .; cdr3_aa: CASTVGVPETQYF; cdr3_nt: TGTGCCAGCACGGTGGGAGTCCCAGAGACCCAGTACTTC
v_call: TRBV7-8; d_call: .; j_call: TRBJ2-7; clone_size: few; cdr3_aa: CASSFVTGSSYEQYF; cdr3_nt: TGTGCCAGCAGCTTTGTGACAGGTTCGTCCTACGAGCAGTACTTC
v_call: TRBV18; d_call: TRBD1; j_call: TRBJ2-3; clone_size: .; cdr3_aa: CASSPTIGQGADTQYF; cdr3_nt: TGTGCCAGCTCACCGACGATCGGACAGGGGGCAGATACGCAGTATTTT
v_call: TRBV6-1; d_call: TRBD1; j_call: TRBJ2-3; clone_size: .; cdr3_aa: CASNRDSTDTQYF; cdr3_nt: TGTGCCAGCAACCGGGACAGCACGGATACGCAGTATTTT
v_call: TRBV11-3; d_call: TRBD1; j_call: TRBJ2-3; clone_size: .; cdr3_aa: CASSPSTGGNTQYF; cdr3_nt: TGTGCCAGCAGCCCATCGACAGGGGGGAATACGCAGTATTTT
v_call: TRBV7-2; d_call: .; j_call: TRBJ2-1; clone_size: once; cdr3_aa: CASSLGERTYNEQFF; cdr3_nt: TGTGCCAGCAGCTTAGGTGAGCGGACCTACAATGAGCAGTTCTTC
v_call: TRBV2; d_call: .; j_call: TRBJ2-4; clone_size: .; cdr3_aa: CASSGSGLQYF; cdr3_nt: TGTGCCAGCAGCGGATCGGGTCTTCAGTACTTC
v_call: TRBV9; d_call: TRBD2; j_call: TRBJ2-7; clone_size: .; cdr3_aa: CASSAGGLAGVVYEQYF; cdr3_nt: TGTGCCAGCAGCGCAGGGGGACTAGCGGGAGTAGTCTACGAGCAGTACTTC
v_call: TRBV5-3; d_call: TRBD2; j_call: TRBJ2-2; clone_size: .; cdr3_aa: CARSWTSGNTGELFF; cdr3_nt: TGTGCCAGAAGCTGGACTAGCGGGAACACCGGGGAGCTGTTTTTT
v_call: TRBV7-3; d_call: .; j_call: TRBJ2-2; clone_size: .; cdr3_aa: CASSFLMTGVNTGELFF; cdr3_nt: TGTGCCAGCAGCTTCCTCATGACAGGAGTGAACACCGGGGAGCTGTTTTTT
v_call: TRBV9; d_call: TRBD1; j_call: TRBJ1-6; clone_size: .; cdr3_aa: CASSVEWDRGYNSPLHF; cdr3_nt: TGTGCCAGCAGCGTCGAATGGGACAGGGGATATAATTCACCCCTCCACTTT
v_call: TRBV5-1; d_call: .; j_call: TRBJ1-1; clone_size: once; cdr3_aa: CASSPQGLNTEAFF; cdr3_nt: TGCGCCAGCAGCCCACAGGGACTGAACACTGAAGCTTTCTTT
v_call: TRBV11-2; d_call: .; j_call: TRBJ1-1; clone_size: .; cdr3_aa: CASSHPQNTEAFF; cdr3_nt: TGTGCCAGCAGCCACCCACAGAACACTGAAGCTTTCTTT
v_call: TRBV6-5; d_call: .; j_call: TRBJ1-2; clone_size: .; cdr3_aa: CASRMGGYNYGYTF; cdr3_nt: TGTGCCAGCAGGATGGGGGGGTATAACTATGGCTACACCTTC
v_call: TRBV7-2; d_call: .; j_call: TRBJ1-5; clone_size: .; cdr3_aa: CASSLAGQPQHF; cdr3_nt: TGTGCCAGCAGCCTGGCGGGCCAGCCCCAGCATTTT
v_call: TRBV9; d_call: .; j_call: TRBJ2-3; clone_size: .; cdr3_aa: CASSVGVGGPDTQYF; cdr3_nt: TGTGCCAGCAGCGTAGGAGTCGGGGGGCCCGATACGCAGTATTTT
v_call: TRBV7-9; d_call: .; j_call: TRBJ1-3; clone_size: .; cdr3_aa: CASRLSGNTIYF; cdr3_nt: TGTGCTTCTCGACTCTCTGGAAACACCATATATTTT
v_call: TRBV25-1; d_call: TRBD1; j_call: TRBJ1-1; clone_size: .; cdr3_aa: CASSVLQGETEAFF; cdr3_nt: TGTGCCAGCAGTGTACTACAGGGGGAGACTGAAGCTTTCTTT
v_call: TRBV28; d_call: .; j_call: TRBJ1-4; clone_size: .; cdr3_aa: CASQGEKLFF; cdr3_nt: TGTGCCAGCCAGGGTGAAAAACTGTTTTTT
v_call: TRBV5-1; d_call: TRBD1; j_call: TRBJ1-1; clone_size: .; cdr3_aa: CASSLHQQGYGAFF; cdr3_nt: TGCGCCAGCAGCTTACATCAACAGGGGTACGGAGCTTTCTTT
v_call: TRBV30; d_call: TRBD1; j_call: TRBJ1-5; clone_size: .; cdr3_aa: CAWDAGGRQPQHF; cdr3_nt: TGTGCCTGGGACGCAGGGGGCCGTCAGCCCCAGCATTTT
v_call: TRBV19; d_call: .; j_call: TRBJ1-3; clone_size: .; cdr3_aa: CASSTPLREIGNTIYF; cdr3_nt: TGTGCCAGTAGTACCCCCCTCCGGGAGATAGGAAACACCATATATTTT
v_call: TRBV6-1; d_call: TRBD1; j_call: TRBJ2-2; clone_size: .; cdr3_aa: CASPGTALGTGELFF; cdr3_nt: TGTGCCAGCCCTGGGACAGCACTGGGCACCGGGGAGCTGTTTTTT
v_call: TRBV7-2; d_call: TRBD1; j_call: TRBJ1-2; clone_size: once; cdr3_aa: CASSFGTEDGYTF; cdr3_nt: TGTGCCAGCAGCTTTGGGACAGAGGATGGCTACACCTTC
v_call: TRBV28; d_call: .; j_call: TRBJ1-1; clone_size: .; cdr3_aa: CASSLNLGGGNTEAFF; cdr3_nt: TGTGCCAGCAGCCTAAATCTGGGGGGAGGGAACACTGAAGCTTTCTTT
v_call: TRBV5-1; d_call: .; j_call: TRBJ2-1; clone_size: .; cdr3_aa: CARISASPLPTNEQFF; cdr3_nt: TGCGCCAGAATCTCAGCGTCTCCCTTACCCACCAATGAGCAGTTCTTC
v_call: TRBV2; d_call: TRBD1; j_call: TRBJ2-1; clone_size: .; cdr3_aa: CASKRALDRGYNEQFF; cdr3_nt: TGTGCCAGCAAGAGGGCATTGGACAGGGGCTACAATGAGCAGTTCTTC
v_call: TRBV4-1; d_call: TRBD1; j_call: TRBJ2-7; clone_size: .; cdr3_aa: CASSHSLPGQGIRYEQYF; cdr3_nt: TGCGCCAGCAGCCACAGCCTTCCGGGACAGGGGATTAGGTACGAGCAGTACTTC
v_call: TRBV19; d_call: .; j_call: TRBJ2-1; clone_size: .; cdr3_aa: CASSIYGGFSDEQFF; cdr3_nt: TGTGCCAGTAGTATATATGGCGGGTTTTCGGATGAGCAGTTCTTC
v_call: TRBV5-4; d_call: .; j_call: TRBJ2-2; clone_size: .; cdr3_aa: CASSLPTGDRGELFF; cdr3_nt: TGTGCCAGCAGCTTGCCAACAGGAGACAGGGGGGAGCTGTTTTTT
v_call: TRBV30; d_call: .; j_call: TRBJ1-4; clone_size: .; cdr3_aa: CAWSAARVSNEKLFF; cdr3_nt: TGTGCCTGGAGCGCCGCCAGGGTCTCTAATGAAAAACTGTTTTTT
v_call: TRBV19; d_call: TRBD1; j_call: TRBJ2-5; clone_size: .; cdr3_aa: CASSTGQGGGETQYF; cdr3_nt: TGTGCCAGTAGTACGGGACAGGGAGGTGGAGAGACCCAGTACTTC
v_call: TRBV27; d_call: TRBD1; j_call: TRBJ1-2; clone_size: .; cdr3_aa: CATLTTGTATGYTF; cdr3_nt: TGTGCCACCTTGACTACCGGGACAGCAACAGGCTACACCTTC
v_call: TRBV11-2; d_call: TRBD2; j_call: TRBJ2-2; clone_size: .; cdr3_aa: CAKSGLAGENTGELFF; cdr3_nt: TGTGCCAAATCGGGACTAGCGGGTGAAAACACCGGGGAGCTGTTTTTT
v_call: TRBV5-4; d_call: TRBD2; j_call: TRBJ2-3; clone_size: .; cdr3_aa: CASTTSGLNTQYF; cdr3_nt: TGTGCCAGCACGACTAGCGGGCTGAATACGCAGTATTTT
v_call: TRBV5-4; d_call: TRBD1; j_call: TRBJ1-1; clone_size: .; cdr3_aa: CASSKSLQGANEAFF; cdr3_nt: TGTGCCAGCAGCAAGTCCTTACAGGGGGCCAATGAAGCTTTCTTT
v_call: TRBV7-9; d_call: .; j_call: TRBJ2-3; clone_size: .; cdr3_aa: CASSLVARTAYTDTQYF; cdr3_nt: TGTGCCAGCAGCTTAGTGGCCCGGACAGCCTACACAGATACGCAGTATTTT
v_call: TRBV6-1; d_call: TRBD1; j_call: TRBJ1-2; clone_size: .; cdr3_aa: CASSVMQGVINYGYTF; cdr3_nt: TGTGCCAGCAGTGTAATGCAGGGGGTGATTAACTATGGCTACACCTTC
v_call: TRBV29-1; d_call: .; j_call: TRBJ2-5; clone_size: .; cdr3_aa: CSVEADQETQYF; cdr3_nt: TGCAGCGTTGAGGCGGACCAAGAGACCCAGTACTTC
v_call: TRBV5-1; d_call: TRBD1; j_call: TRBJ1-1; clone_size: .; cdr3_aa: CASSTQGSTEAFF; cdr3_nt: TGCGCCAGCAGCACACAGGGGAGCACTGAAGCTTTCTTT
v_call: TRBV9; d_call: .; j_call: TRBJ2-7; clone_size: .; cdr3_aa: CASSLRQDRVEQYF; cdr3_nt: TGTGCCAGCAGCCTCCGACAGGATAGAGTCGAGCAGTACTTC
v_call: TRBV25-1; d_call: TRBD2; j_call: TRBJ2-3; clone_size: .; cdr3_aa: CASSQPRTSGGYTQYF; cdr3_nt: TGTGCCAGCTCCCAGCCCCGGACTAGCGGGGGATATACGCAGTATTTT
v_call: TRBV19; d_call: .; j_call: TRBJ1-4; clone_size: .; cdr3_aa: CASSMEATNEKLFF; cdr3_nt: TGTGCCAGTAGTATGGAGGCAACTAATGAAAAACTGTTTTTT
v_call: TRBV11-3; d_call: .; j_call: TRBJ1-6; clone_size: .; cdr3_aa: CASSFLAGASSNSPLHF; cdr3_nt: TGTGCCAGCAGCTTTTTAGCGGGGGCCTCCTCTAATTCACCCCTCCACTTT
v_call: TRBV5-1; d_call: .; j_call: TRBJ2-7; clone_size: .; cdr3_aa: CASSLGWTSLSYEQYF; cdr3_nt: TGCGCCAGCAGCTTGGGGTGGACTTCTCTATCCTACGAGCAGTACTTC